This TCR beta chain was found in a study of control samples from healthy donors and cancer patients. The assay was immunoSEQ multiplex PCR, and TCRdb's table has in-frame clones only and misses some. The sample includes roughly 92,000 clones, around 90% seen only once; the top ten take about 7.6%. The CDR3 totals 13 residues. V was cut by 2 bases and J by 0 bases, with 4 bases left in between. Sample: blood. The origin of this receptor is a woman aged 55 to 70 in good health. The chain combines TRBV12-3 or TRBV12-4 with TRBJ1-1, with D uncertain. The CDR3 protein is CASSLKMNTEAFF. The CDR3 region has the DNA TGTGCCAGCAGTTTAAAGATGAACACTGAAGCTTTCTTT.